The present T cell receptor (beta chain) was sequenced within a study of cytomegalovirus exposure and HLA in healthy donors. Study at large: From about 179 million T cells, an earlier analysis saw 100 million to 140 million unique TCR beta sequences. Points from the study as a whole: From TCR beta sequences, most subjects' HLA-A and HLA-B alleles were reportedly predicted accurately.

It was with 60 Vbeta and 13 Jbeta primers that the PCR ran. Authors' processing steps: Later, roughly 86 million unique TCR beta chains were counted in an analysis, and approximately 10 million of them were shared. This table comes from immunoSEQ multiplex PCR, and its TCRdb copy is limited to in-frame clones, with some not included. D and trimming come from the DNA, and the V and J calls and clone size come from that table. This table holds more than 150,000 clones, about 81% found once. The V gene's germline CDR1 is SGHDT and CDR2 YYEEEE. The CDR3 extends over 14 amino acids. V lost 2 bases, J lost 2 bases, and 11 bases lay in between. Details on this clone: Its cognate antigen is unknown.

The rearrangement joins TRBV5-6 to TRBJ2-7, with D perhaps TRBD1 (5 bases). The sequence was collected from a woman aged 25 to 39 in good health and CMV-seronegative. The sample comprised PBMCs. The chain's CDR3 is CASSFAGAPYEQYF. CDR3 in DNA: TGTGCCAGCAGCTTTGCTGGGGCCCCCTACGAGCAGTACTTC. Using reference TRBV5-6 and TRBJ2-7 for the parts outside the CDR3, the full variable domain is DAGVTQSPTHLIKTRGQQVTLRCSPKSGHDTVSWYQQALGQGPQFIFQYYEEEERQRGNFPDRFSGHQFPNYSSELNVNALLLGDSALYLCASSFAGAPYEQYFGPGTRLTVT.